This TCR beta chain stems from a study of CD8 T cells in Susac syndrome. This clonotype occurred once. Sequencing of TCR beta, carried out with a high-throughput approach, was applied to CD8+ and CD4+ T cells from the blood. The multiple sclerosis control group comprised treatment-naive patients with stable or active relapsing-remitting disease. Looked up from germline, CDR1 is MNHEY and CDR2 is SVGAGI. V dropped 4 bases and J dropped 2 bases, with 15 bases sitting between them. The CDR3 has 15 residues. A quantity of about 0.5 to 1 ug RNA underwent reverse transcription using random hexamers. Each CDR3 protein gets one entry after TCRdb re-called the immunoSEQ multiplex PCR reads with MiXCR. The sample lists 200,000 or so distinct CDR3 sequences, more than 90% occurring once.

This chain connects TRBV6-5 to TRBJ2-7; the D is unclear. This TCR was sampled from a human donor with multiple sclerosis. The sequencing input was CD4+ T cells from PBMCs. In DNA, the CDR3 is TGTGCCAGCAGTTCTTACGCTCACGGTACCTACGAGCAGTACTTC. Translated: CASSSYAHGTYEQYF.